This TCR beta chain was identified in a study of T cell clonotyping in hematopoietic cell transplantation. The germline CDR1 and CDR2 sequences are MNHEY and SVGAGI. This CDR3 spans 11 amino acids. The V gene lost 9 bases and the J gene lost 6 bases, with 11 bases spanning the gap. Method: immunoSEQ multiplex PCR; TCRdb's copy keeps in-frame clones and lacks some. The table has 6,000 or so clones, approximately 70% seen once. The chain has TRBV6-5 and TRBJ1-1; D perhaps matches TRBD1 (6 bases). The receptor's source is a male patient in his fifties or sixties who had an allogeneic stem cell transplant from an unrelated donor, so the T cells may come from the graft donor. Some clones in this sample may be carry-over from other donors' samples. Specimen: PBMCs, collected 180 days after allogeneic stem cell transplant. This CDR3 reads CASYRVAEAFF. Here the CDR3 DNA reads TGTGCCAGTTACAGGGTGGCTGAAGCTTTCTTT.